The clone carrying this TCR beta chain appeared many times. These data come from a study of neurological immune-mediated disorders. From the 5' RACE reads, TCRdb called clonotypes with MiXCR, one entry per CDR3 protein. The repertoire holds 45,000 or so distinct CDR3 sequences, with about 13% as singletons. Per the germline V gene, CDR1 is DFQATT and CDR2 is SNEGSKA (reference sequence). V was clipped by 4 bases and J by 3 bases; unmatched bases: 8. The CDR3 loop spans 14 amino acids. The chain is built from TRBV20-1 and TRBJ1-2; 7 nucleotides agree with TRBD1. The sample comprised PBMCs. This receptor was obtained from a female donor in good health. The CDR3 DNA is TGCAGTGCTATACCGACAGGGCTAGACTATGGCTACACCTTC. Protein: CSAIPTGLDYGYTF.